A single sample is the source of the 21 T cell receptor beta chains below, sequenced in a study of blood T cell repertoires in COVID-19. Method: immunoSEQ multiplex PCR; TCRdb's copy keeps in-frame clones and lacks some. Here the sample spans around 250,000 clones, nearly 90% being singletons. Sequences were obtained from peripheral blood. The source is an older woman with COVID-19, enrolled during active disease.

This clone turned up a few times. In DNA, the CDR3 is TGTGCCATCAGTGATGGAGGGGACTCGGGGCATTTT. This translates into CAISDGGDSGHF. The gene calls are TRBV10-3 and TRBJ1-5; TRBD1 is a possible D gene (5 bases). CDR3 length: 12 amino acids. Trimming removed 3 bases at V and 15 bases at J, with 15 bases between. Looked up from germline, CDR1 is ENHRY and CDR2 is SYGVKD.

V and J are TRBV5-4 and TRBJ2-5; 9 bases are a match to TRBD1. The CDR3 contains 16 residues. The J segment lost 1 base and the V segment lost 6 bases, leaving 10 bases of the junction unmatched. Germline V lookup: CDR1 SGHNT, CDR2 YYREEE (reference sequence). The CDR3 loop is CASNFGQGIPQETQYF. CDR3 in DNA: TGTGCCAGCAACTTCGGACAGGGGATACCCCAAGAGACCCAGTACTTC.

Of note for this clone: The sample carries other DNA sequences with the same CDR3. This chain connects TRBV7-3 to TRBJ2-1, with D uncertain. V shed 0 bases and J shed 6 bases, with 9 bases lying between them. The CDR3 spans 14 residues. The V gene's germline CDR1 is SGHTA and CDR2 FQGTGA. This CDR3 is CASSLTAGRNEQFF. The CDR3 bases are TGTGCCAGCAGCTTAACAGCAGGTCGCAATGAGCAGTTCTTC.

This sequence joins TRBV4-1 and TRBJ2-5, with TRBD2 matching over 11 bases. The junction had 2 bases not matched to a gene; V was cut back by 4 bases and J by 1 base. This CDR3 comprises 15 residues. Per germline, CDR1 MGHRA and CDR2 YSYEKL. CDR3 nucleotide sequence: TGCGCCAGCAGCCTAGCGGGGGGGATCCAAGAGACCCAGTACTTC. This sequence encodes CASSLAGGIQETQYF.

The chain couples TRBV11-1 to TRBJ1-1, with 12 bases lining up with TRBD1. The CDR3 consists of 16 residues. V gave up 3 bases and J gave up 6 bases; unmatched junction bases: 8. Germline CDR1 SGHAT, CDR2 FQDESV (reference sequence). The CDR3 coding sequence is TGTGCCAGCAGCTTGTGGGGGACAGGGGGCTTCTCTGAAGCTTTCTTT. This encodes CASSLWGTGGFSEAFF.

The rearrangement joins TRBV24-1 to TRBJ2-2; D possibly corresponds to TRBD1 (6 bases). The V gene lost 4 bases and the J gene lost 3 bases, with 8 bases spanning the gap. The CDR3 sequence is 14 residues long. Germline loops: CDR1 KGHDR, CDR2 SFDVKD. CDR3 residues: CATSDHRDTGELFF. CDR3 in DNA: TGTGCCACCAGTGACCACAGGGACACCGGGGAGCTGTTTTTT.

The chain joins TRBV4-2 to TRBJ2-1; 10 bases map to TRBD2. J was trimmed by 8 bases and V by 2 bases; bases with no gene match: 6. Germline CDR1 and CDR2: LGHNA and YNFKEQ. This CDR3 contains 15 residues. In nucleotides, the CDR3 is TGTGCCAGCAGCCAACCAAGCGGGGGGGGCTATGAGCAGTTCTTC. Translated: CASSQPSGGGYEQFF.

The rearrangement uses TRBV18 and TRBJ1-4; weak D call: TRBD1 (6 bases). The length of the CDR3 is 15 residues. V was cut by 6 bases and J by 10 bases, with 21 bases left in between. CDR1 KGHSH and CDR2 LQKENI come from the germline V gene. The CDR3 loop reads CASSRQAPVEGKLFF. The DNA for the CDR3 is TGTGCCAGCTCGAGACAGGCGCCGGTCGAGGGAAAACTGTTTTTT.

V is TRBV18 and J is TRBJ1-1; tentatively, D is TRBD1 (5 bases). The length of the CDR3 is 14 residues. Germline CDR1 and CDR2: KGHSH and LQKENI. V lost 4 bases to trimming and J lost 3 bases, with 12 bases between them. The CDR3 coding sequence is TGTGCCAGCTCACTCCGACAGACGGACACTGAAGCTTTCTTT. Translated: CASSLRQTDTEAFF.

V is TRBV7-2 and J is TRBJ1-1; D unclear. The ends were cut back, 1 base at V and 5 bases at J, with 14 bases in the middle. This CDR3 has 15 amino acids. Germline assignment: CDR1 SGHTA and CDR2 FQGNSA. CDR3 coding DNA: TGTGCCAGCAGCTTAGAAGGCAGGACTTGGACTGAAGCTTTCTTT. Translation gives CASSLEGRTWTEAFF.

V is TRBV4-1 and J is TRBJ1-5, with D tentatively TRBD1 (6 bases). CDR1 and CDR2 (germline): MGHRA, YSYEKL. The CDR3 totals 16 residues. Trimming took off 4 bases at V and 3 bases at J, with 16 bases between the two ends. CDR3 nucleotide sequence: TGCGCCAGCAGCCCAGGCCTGGGGGGGCACAATCAGCCCCAGCATTTT. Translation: CASSPGLGGHNQPQHF.

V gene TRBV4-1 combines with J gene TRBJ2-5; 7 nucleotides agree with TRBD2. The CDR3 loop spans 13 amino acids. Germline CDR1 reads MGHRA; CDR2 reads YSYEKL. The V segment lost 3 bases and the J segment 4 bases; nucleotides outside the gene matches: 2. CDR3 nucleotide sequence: TGCGCCAGCAGCCATTCTAGCGGAGAGACCCAGTACTTC. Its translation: CASSHSSGETQYF.

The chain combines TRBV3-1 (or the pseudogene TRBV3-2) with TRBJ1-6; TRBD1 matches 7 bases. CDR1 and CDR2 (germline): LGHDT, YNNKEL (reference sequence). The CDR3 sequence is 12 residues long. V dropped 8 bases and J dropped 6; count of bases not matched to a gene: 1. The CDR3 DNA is TGTGCCAGCGACAGGGTTAATTCACCCCTCCACTTT. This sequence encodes CASDRVNSPLHF.

The CDR3 coding sequence is TGTGCCAGCAGTGGGACAGGGGACTATGGCTACACCTTC. Translating it yields CASSGTGDYGYTF. The chain combines TRBV2 with TRBJ1-2; 9 bases match TRBD1. Germline V gene sequence: CDR1 SNHLY, CDR2 FYNNEI. The CDR3 spans 13 residues. With V trimmed by 4 bases and J by 3 bases, 0 bases remained unmatched. Full variable domain (rest looked up from reference TRBV2 and TRBJ1-2): EPEVTQTPSHQVTQMGQEVILRCVPISNHLYFYWYRQILGQKVEFLVSFYNNEISEKSEIFDDQFSVERPDGSNFTLKIRSTKLEDSAMYFCASSGTGDYGYTFGSGTRLTVV.

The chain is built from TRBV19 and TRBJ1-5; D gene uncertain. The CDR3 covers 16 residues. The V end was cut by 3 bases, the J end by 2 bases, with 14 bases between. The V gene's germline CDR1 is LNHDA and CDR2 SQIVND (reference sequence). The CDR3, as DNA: TGTGCCAGTAGTATTGGTGCAGGTTCGGGCAATCAGCCCCAGCATTTT. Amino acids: CASSIGAGSGNQPQHF.

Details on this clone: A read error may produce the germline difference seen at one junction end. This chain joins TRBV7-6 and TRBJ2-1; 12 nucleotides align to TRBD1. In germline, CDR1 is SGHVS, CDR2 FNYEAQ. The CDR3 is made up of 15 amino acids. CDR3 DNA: TGTGCCAGCAGCAAGGGACAGGGGGCCTATAATGAGCAGTTCTTC. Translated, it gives CASSKGQGAYNEQFF.

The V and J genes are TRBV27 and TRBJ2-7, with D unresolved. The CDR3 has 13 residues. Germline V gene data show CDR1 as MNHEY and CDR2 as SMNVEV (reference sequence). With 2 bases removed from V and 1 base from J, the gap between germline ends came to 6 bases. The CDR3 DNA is TGTGCCAGCAGTTTAGCACAGTCCTACGAGCAGTACTTC. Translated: CASSLAQSYEQYF.

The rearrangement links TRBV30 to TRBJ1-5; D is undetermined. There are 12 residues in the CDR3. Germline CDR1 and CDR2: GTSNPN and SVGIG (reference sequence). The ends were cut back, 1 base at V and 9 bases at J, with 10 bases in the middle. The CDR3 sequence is CAWSETTGPQHF. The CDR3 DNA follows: TGTGCCTGGAGTGAAACGACGGGGCCCCAGCATTTT.

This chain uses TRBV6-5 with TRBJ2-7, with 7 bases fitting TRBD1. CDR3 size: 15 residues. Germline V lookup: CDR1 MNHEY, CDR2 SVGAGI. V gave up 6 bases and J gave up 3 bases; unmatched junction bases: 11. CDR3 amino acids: CASSSPGTDFYEQYF. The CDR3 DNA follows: TGTGCCAGCAGCTCCCCCGGGACAGACTTCTACGAGCAGTACTTC.

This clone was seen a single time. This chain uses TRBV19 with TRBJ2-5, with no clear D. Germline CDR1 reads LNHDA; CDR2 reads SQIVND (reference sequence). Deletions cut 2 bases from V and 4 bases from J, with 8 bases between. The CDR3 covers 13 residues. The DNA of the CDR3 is TGTGCCAGTAGTATAAGCCTCGGAGAGACCCAGTACTTC. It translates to CASSISLGETQYF.

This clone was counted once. Here the CDR3 DNA reads TGTGCCAGCAGCCAAGTTCGACAGGGGGGAGACATTCAGTACTTC. It encodes CASSQVRQGGDIQYF. This sequence joins TRBV4-2 and TRBJ2-4, with 9 positions matching TRBD1. The CDR3 is made up of 15 amino acids. Germline V gives CDR1 LGHNA, CDR2 YNFKEQ. After removal of 1 base from V and 8 bases from J, the junction contained 6 bases not matched to a gene.